The subject of this entry is one T cell receptor beta chain. As yet, its antigen is unknown. The sample originates from a study of early T cells in non-severe SARS-CoV-2 infection. Whole-study findings and limits: Missing private and CD4 specificities, VDJdb matching favored anti-spike CD8 responses.

Researchers attached unique molecular identifiers to individual cDNA molecules. TCRdb re-called the 5' RACE reads through MiXCR, storing one row per CDR3 protein. The sample shows 65,000 to 85,000 distinct CDR3 sequences, approximately 10% of them seen only once. The clonotype comes from an adult who was a healthcare worker with PCR-confirmed SARS-CoV-2 infection or an uninfected control (not recorded which). Specimen: whole blood.

CDR3 coding DNA: TGTGCCAGCAGTCGTCGCACGGACTCCTATGGCTACACCTTC. Its protein is CASSRRTDSYGYTF. The chain links TRBV6-5 to TRBJ1-2; no definite D call. In germline, CDR1 is MNHEY, CDR2 SVGAGI. CDR3 length: 14 residues. Trimming cost V 5 bases and J 4 bases, with 14 bases left between them.